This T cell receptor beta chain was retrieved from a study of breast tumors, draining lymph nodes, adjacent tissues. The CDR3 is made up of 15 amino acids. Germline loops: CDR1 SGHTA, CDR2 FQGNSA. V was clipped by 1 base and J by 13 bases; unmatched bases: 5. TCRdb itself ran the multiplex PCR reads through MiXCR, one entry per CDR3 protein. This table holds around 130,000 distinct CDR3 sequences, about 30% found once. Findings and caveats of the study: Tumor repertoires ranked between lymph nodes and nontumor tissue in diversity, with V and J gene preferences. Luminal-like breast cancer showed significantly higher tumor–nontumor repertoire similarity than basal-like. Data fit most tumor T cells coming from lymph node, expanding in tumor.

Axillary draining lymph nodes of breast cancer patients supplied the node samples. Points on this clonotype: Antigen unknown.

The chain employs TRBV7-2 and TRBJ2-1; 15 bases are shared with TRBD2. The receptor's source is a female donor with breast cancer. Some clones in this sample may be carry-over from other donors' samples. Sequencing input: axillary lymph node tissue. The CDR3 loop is CASSLGGLAGGEQFF. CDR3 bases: TGTGCCAGCAGCTTAGGGGGACTAGCGGGGGGAGAACAGTTCTTC.